The T cell receptor (beta chain) described here comes from a study of T cells after yellow fever vaccination. TCR cDNA, made by 5'RACE template switching, carried an added universal primer site and UMIs. TCRdb itself ran the 5' RACE reads through MiXCR, one entry per CDR3 protein. The sample records about 220,000 distinct CDR3 sequences, about 3% being singletons. As for this clonotype: Its cognate antigen is unknown.

Study-wide results and limits: Reappearance after the booster was observed for most primary-vaccination clones (about 97% CD4, roughly 90% CD8).

The CDR3 loop spans 15 amino acids. The ends were cut back, 4 bases at V and 6 bases at J, with 19 bases in the middle. The genes are TRBV23-1 and TRBJ2-7; no clear D gene. TRBV23-1 is an open reading frame whose function is uncertain. The sequenced sample was CD4+ T cells sorted from PBMCs, obtained 10 days after the yellow fever booster vaccination. The clonotype originates from a man aged 18 to 30 who received the YFV17D yellow fever vaccine. The CDR3 protein is CASSPSRAVSFEQYV. CDR3 in DNA: TGCGCCAGCAGTCCTTCCCGGGCCGTTTCGTTCGAGCAGTACGTC.